The T cell receptor (beta chain) described here comes from a study of blood T cell repertoires in COVID-19. Overall study context: T cells, B-cell-depleted T cells, or PBMCs provided the cDNA or gDNA that served as material.

Generated by immunoSEQ multiplex PCR, the TCRdb table keeps only in-frame clones and is missing some. The sample holds around 390,000 clones, 87% seen once. V was trimmed by 0 bases and J by 1 base, leaving 10 bases between them. Germline CDR1 reads SGDLS; CDR2 reads YYNGEE. The length of the CDR3 is 15 residues. This TCR came from a woman aged 50 to 60 who had recovered from COVID-19. Specimen: PBMCs or T cells enriched from blood (not recorded which). V gene TRBV9 combines with J gene TRBJ1-1; D call uncertain. The CDR3 DNA reads TGTGCCAGCAGCGTAGAGCGGGTCCCGAACACTGAAGCTTTCTTT. It is translated as CASSVERVPNTEAFF.